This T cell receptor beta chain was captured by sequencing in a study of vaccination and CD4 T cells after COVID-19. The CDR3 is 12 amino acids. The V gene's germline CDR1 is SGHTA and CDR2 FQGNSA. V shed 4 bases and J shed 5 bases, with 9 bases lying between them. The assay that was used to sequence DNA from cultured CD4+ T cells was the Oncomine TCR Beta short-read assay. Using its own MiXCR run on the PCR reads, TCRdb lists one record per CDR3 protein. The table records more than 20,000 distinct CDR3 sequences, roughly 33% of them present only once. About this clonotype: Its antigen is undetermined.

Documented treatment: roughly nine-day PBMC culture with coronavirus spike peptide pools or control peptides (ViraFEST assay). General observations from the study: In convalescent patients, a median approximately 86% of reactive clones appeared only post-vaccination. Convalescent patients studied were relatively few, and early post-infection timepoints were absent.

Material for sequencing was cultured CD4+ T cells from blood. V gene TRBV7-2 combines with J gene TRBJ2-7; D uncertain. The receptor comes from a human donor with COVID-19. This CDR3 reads CASSSQAHEQYF. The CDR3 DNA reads TGTGCCAGCAGCTCTCAGGCCCACGAGCAGTACTTC.